This T cell receptor beta chain is drawn from a study of T cell repertoires in cytomegalovirus infection. Study-level background: Use of recently identified HLA-C-restricted and well-studied HLA-B-restricted CMV epitopes was part of the study. Indications of both CMV infection and matching HLA type were provided by public TCR beta signatures.

Trimming removed 0 bases from V and 6 bases from J; junction bases left unmatched: 8. Germline assignment: CDR1 ENHRY and CDR2 SYGVKD. CDR3 size: 15 residues. TCRdb fed the reads into MiXCR, producing one record per CDR3 protein. The sample comprises roughly 500,000 distinct CDR3 sequences, 30% to 40% of which are singletons, and roughly a sixth rests with the top ten. In its sample, this clonotype was seen once. As yet, its antigen is unknown. Study-level points and caveats: There were HLA-C-restricted CMV-specific TCR beta clonotypes dominating the ex vivo response.

The sequence was obtained from a human donor in good health (CMV status not recorded). Some clones in this sample may be carry-over from other donors' samples. The sample was cultured PBMCs, taken from culture after CMV antigen stimulation. The chain couples TRBV10-3 to TRBJ2-7; 7 bases align to TRBD1. In DNA form, the CDR3 reads TGTGCCATCAGTGAGTCGTTAGGCAGGGGGATCGAGCAGTACTTC. Translating it yields CAISESLGRGIEQYF.